This is a list of T cell receptor beta chains from one sample in a study of blood T cell repertoires in COVID-19. This table comes from immunoSEQ multiplex PCR, and its TCRdb copy is limited to in-frame clones, with some not included. The data contain over 85,000 clones, around 88% of them seen just once; the ten biggest clones take up roughly 8.1%. Sequenced: peripheral blood. The receptors derive from a woman aged 70-85 years with acute or convalescent COVID-19. Both conserved end residues are part of each CDR3. The order of the fields is J gene, D gene, V gene, clone size, CDR3 protein, CDR3 DNA. The D gene is left open where the match is weak. Clone size is not always given. Where it is, it says once, few, many or a class for expanded clones.

TRBJ2-7,-,TRBV4-1,-,CASSQAPLQAGSYEQYF,TGCGCCAGCAGCCAAGCCCCCCTTCAGGCGGGGTCCTACGAGCAGTACTTC
TRBJ2-1,TRBD2,TRBV5-1,-,CASSLVAGLLVNNEQFF,TGCGCCAGCAGCTTGGTGGCGGGACTACTTGTTAACAATGAGCAGTTCTTC
TRBJ1-4,TRBD1,TRBV2,-,CASRDRREKLFF,TGTGCCAGCCGGGACAGGCGAGAAAAACTGTTTTTT
TRBJ1-4,-,TRBV9,-,CASSTHAGGQGDEKLFF,TGTGCCAGCAGCACCCATGCGGGGGGGCAGGGAGATGAAAAACTGTTTTTT
TRBJ2-7,-,TRBV2,once,CASSESLGSYEQYF,TGTGCCAGCAGTGAATCGCTAGGATCCTACGAGCAGTACTTC
TRBJ1-2,TRBD1,TRBV7-9,-,CASSSAAGTANYGYTF,TGTGCCAGCAGCTCAGCCGCAGGGACAGCTAACTATGGCTACACCTTC
TRBJ2-1,-,TRBV19,-,CASSIDTGYNEQFF,TGTGCCAGTAGTATAGATACAGGCTACAATGAGCAGTTCTTC
TRBJ2-7,-,TRBV5-6,-,CASSSSRGFYEQYF,TGTGCCAGCAGCTCAAGCCGGGGATTCTACGAGCAGTACTTC
TRBJ2-7,-,TRBV5-1,-,CASSLGGYEQYF,TGCGCCAGCAGCTTGGGAGGCTACGAGCAGTACTTC
TRBJ2-7,TRBD2,TRBV6-5,-,CASSLLAGSTYEQYF,TGTGCCAGCAGTTTACTAGCGGGAAGTACCTACGAGCAGTACTTC
TRBJ1-5,-,TRBV4-1,-,CASSQETGGDQPQHF,TGCGCCAGCAGCCAAGAAACAGGAGGGGATCAGCCCCAGCATTTT
TRBJ1-2,TRBD1,TRBV2,-,CASNLQGSNYGYTF,TGTGCCAGCAACCTACAGGGGTCTAACTATGGCTACACCTTC
TRBJ1-1,-,TRBV9,-,CASSPPGEEDTEAFF,TGTGCCAGCAGCCCCCCCGGGGAGGAGGACACTGAAGCTTTCTTT
TRBJ1-1,-,TRBV5-5,-,CASSVPWGGNTEAFF,TGTGCCAGCAGCGTACCATGGGGAGGGAACACTGAAGCTTTCTTT
TRBJ1-4,-,TRBV28,-,CASSFGGEKLFF,TGTGCCAGCAGTTTCGGTGGTGAAAAACTGTTTTTT
TRBJ2-7,TRBD2,TRBV5-1,-,CASSLDTTYSGRGAEQYF,TGCGCCAGCAGCTTGGATACAACATATAGCGGGAGAGGGGCCGAGCAGTACTTC
TRBJ1-1,-,TRBV30,-,CAWGLLNTEAFF,TGTGCCTGGGGACTTTTGAACACTGAAGCTTTCTTT
TRBJ2-6,TRBD1,TRBV11-2,-,CASSPSLGQGSGANVLTF,TGTGCCAGCAGCCCGAGTTTGGGACAGGGGTCTGGGGCCAACGTCCTGACTTTC
TRBJ1-5,-,TRBV19,-,CASRVRQENDQPQHF,TGTGCCAGTAGAGTGCGACAGGAAAACGATCAGCCCCAGCATTTT
TRBJ1-1,-,TRBV20-1,-,CSALRQTEAFF,TGCAGTGCCCTGCGACAGACCGAAGCTTTCTTT
TRBJ1-3,-,TRBV6-5,-,CASSYSPGMGNTIYF,TGTGCCAGCAGTTACTCCCCGGGGATGGGAAACACCATATATTTT
TRBJ1-2,TRBD1,TRBV5-1,-,CASSYQTGERDGYTF,TGCGCCAGCAGTTACCAAACAGGGGAACGGGATGGCTACACCTTC
TRBJ2-7,-,TRBV28,-,CASSSPSLQGLYEQYF,TGTGCCAGCAGTTCCCCCTCTCTTCAGGGACTCTACGAGCAGTACTTC
TRBJ2-7,-,TRBV28,-,CASRPRERPGYEQYF,TGTGCCAGCAGACCGCGGGAAAGGCCGGGGTACGAGCAGTACTTC
TRBJ2-1,-,TRBV12-3/TRBV12-4,-,CASTGTGNEQFF,TGTGCCAGCACCGGGACTGGCAATGAGCAGTTCTTC
TRBJ2-7,-,TRBV12-3/TRBV12-4,-,CASSFTGYEQYF,TGTGCCAGCAGTTTCACAGGTTACGAGCAGTACTTC
TRBJ2-5,-,TRBV9,-,CASSVAWGGLGETQYF,TGTGCCAGCAGCGTAGCTTGGGGGGGGCTAGGAGAGACCCAGTACTTC
TRBJ2-3,TRBD2,TRBV7-3,-,CASSHGTSGGATDTQYF,TGTGCCAGCAGCCACGGGACTAGCGGGGGGGCCACAGATACGCAGTATTTT
TRBJ1-1,-,TRBV5-1,-,CASSPQGGNTEAFF,TGCGCCAGCAGCCCTCAAGGGGGGAACACTGAAGCTTTCTTT
TRBJ1-3,-,TRBV7-9,-,CASSAGINTIYF,TGTGCCAGCAGCGCGGGAATAAACACCATATATTTT
TRBJ2-3,-,TRBV19,few,CASSTRLADTQYF,TGTGCCAGTAGTACCCGACTAGCAGATACGCAGTATTTT
TRBJ2-1,TRBD2,TRBV7-9,-,CASSFSGRAPGEQFF,TGTGCCAGCAGCTTTAGCGGGAGGGCACCGGGTGAGCAGTTCTTC
TRBJ2-5,TRBD2,TRBV9,-,CASSLSGGQETQYF,TGTGCCAGCAGCCTTAGCGGGGGCCAAGAGACCCAGTACTTC
TRBJ1-1,-,TRBV5-4,-,CASSDSGLGNTEAFF,TGTGCCAGCAGCGATTCCGGACTCGGGAACACTGAAGCTTTCTTT
TRBJ2-3,-,TRBV9,-,CASSVGGGHSTDTQYF,TGTGCCAGCAGCGTAGGTGGCGGGCATAGCACAGATACGCAGTATTTT
TRBJ1-4,TRBD1,TRBV5-4,-,CASSPQGVSDEKLFF,TGTGCCAGCAGCCCGCAGGGGGTTTCGGATGAAAAACTGTTTTTT
TRBJ2-7,-,TRBV28,-,CASSSRRQGLLYEQYF,TGTGCCAGCAGTTCAAGACGGCAGGGGCTACTCTACGAGCAGTACTTC
TRBJ1-4,TRBD1,TRBV23-1,-,CASSWTGEKLFF,TGCGCCAGCAGTTGGACAGGGGAAAAACTGTTTTTT
TRBJ1-1,-,TRBV4-2,-,CASSQVAQGGTEAFF,TGTGCCAGCAGCCAAGTTGCACAGGGCGGGACTGAAGCTTTCTTT
TRBJ2-2,TRBD2,TRBV5-1,-,CASSGLGNTGELFF,TGCGCCAGCAGCGGACTAGGGAACACCGGGGAGCTGTTTTTT
TRBJ1-2,TRBD1,TRBV9,-,CASSEQGADYGYTF,TGTGCCAGCAGCGAACAGGGGGCTGACTATGGCTACACCTTC
TRBJ2-7,TRBD1,TRBV30,-,CAWSVLLTGGDEQYF,TGTGCCTGGAGTGTACTCTTAACAGGGGGCGACGAGCAGTACTTC
TRBJ1-1,TRBD1,TRBV10-3,-,CAISEVEYGTGNTEAFF,TGTGCCATCAGTGAAGTCGAGTATGGGACAGGGAACACTGAAGCTTTCTTT
TRBJ1-1,TRBD1,TRBV4-2,few,CASSQQTGDHTEAFF,TGTGCCAGCAGCCAACAGACAGGGGACCACACTGAAGCTTTCTTT
TRBJ2-7,TRBD2,TRBV10-1,-,CASSETSGTYEQYF,TGCGCCAGCAGTGAGACTAGCGGGACCTACGAGCAGTACTTC
TRBJ2-7,-,TRBV2,-,CASSVVAEPYEQYF,TGTGCCAGCAGTGTGGTAGCGGAACCCTACGAGCAGTACTTC
TRBJ1-5,-,TRBV4-2,-,CASSPVRYSNQPQHF,TGTGCCAGCAGCCCCGTCCGCTATAGCAATCAGCCCCAGCATTTT